The TCR beta chain described here comes from a study of blood T cell repertoires in COVID-19. Generated by immunoSEQ multiplex PCR, the TCRdb table keeps only in-frame clones and is missing some. The sample shows about 68,000 clones, 80% to 90% of them seen only once. The CDR3 consists of 14 residues. Germline loops: CDR1 ENHRY, CDR2 SYGVKD. V was shortened by 3 bases and J by 4 bases, with 10 bases between the two germline ends. This clone was seen a few times. This chain joins TRBV10-3 and TRBJ1-5; TRBD1 is a possible D gene (6 bases). The clonotype was recovered from an elderly man with COVID-19, enrolled during active disease. The sample comprised peripheral blood. CDR3 in amino acids: CAISDEGGNQPQHF. The DNA for the CDR3 is TGTGCCATCAGTGATGAGGGGGGGAATCAGCCCCAGCATTTT.